These T cell receptor beta chains were read from a single sample in a study of blood T cell repertoires in COVID-19. The method was immunoSEQ multiplex PCR; TCRdb's version includes in-frame clones alone and lacks a portion of them. The sample contains about 190,000 clones, roughly 90% of which appear only once. What was sequenced was peripheral blood. These receptors were taken from a man aged 35-49 years with acute or convalescent COVID-19. Both conserved end residues are part of each CDR3.

V gene: TRBV2; J gene: TRBJ1-4; CDR3 protein: CASSGTGGRANEKLFF
V gene: TRBV30; J gene: TRBJ1-2; CDR3 protein: CAWKSGNGNYGYTF
V gene: TRBV5-1; J gene: TRBJ2-7; CDR3 protein: CASSYTGTGGAEQYF
V gene: TRBV9; J gene: TRBJ2-1; CDR3 protein: CASSAFQDRAGEQFF
V gene: TRBV10-2; J gene: TRBJ1-2; CDR3 protein: CASSESRRKLYGYTF
V gene: TRBV6-2/TRBV6-3; J gene: TRBJ2-7; CDR3 protein: CASSHGQGLMYEQYF
V gene: TRBV6-1; J gene: TRBJ1-2; CDR3 protein: CASSDRLQGNYGYTF
V gene: TRBV19; J gene: TRBJ2-7; CDR3 protein: CASSIGGSHTYEQYF
V gene: TRBV19; J gene: TRBJ1-1; CDR3 protein: CASTMTGMNTEAFF
V gene: TRBV5-1; J gene: TRBJ2-2; CDR3 protein: CASSPGTSANTGELFF
V gene: TRBV4-3; J gene: TRBJ2-4; CDR3 protein: CASSQNRARVAKNIQYF
V gene: TRBV6-6; J gene: TRBJ1-1; CDR3 protein: CASSYVAGDTEAFF
V gene: TRBV2; J gene: TRBJ1-4; CDR3 protein: CASRGDRGFEKLFF
V gene: TRBV6-5; J gene: TRBJ2-1; CDR3 protein: CASSYGGGPNEQFF
V gene: TRBV18; J gene: TRBJ1-1; CDR3 protein: CASSPYPSDKRHTEAFF
V gene: TRBV4-1; J gene: TRBJ2-1; CDR3 protein: CASSQAGDLQFF
V gene: TRBV19; J gene: TRBJ2-2; CDR3 protein: CASASRRDLGTGELFF
V gene: TRBV4-2; J gene: TRBJ2-1; CDR3 protein: CASSQVLARGGQFF
V gene: TRBV5-1; J gene: TRBJ1-1; CDR3 protein: CASSYSTGDTEAFF
V gene: TRBV27; J gene: TRBJ2-5; CDR3 protein: CASSLSRSSGGVETQYF
V gene: TRBV5-4; J gene: TRBJ2-1; CDR3 protein: CASSLDGGAYNEQFF
V gene: TRBV27; J gene: TRBJ2-5; CDR3 protein: CASSFRREETQYF
V gene: TRBV7-8; J gene: TRBJ2-3; CDR3 protein: CASSPSGGGGSYTQYF
V gene: TRBV11-2; J gene: TRBJ2-4; CDR3 protein: CASSSTRGGNIQYF
V gene: TRBV28; J gene: TRBJ1-1; CDR3 protein: CASSGGGFLNTEAFF
V gene: TRBV10-3; J gene: TRBJ2-5; CDR3 protein: CAISVGGGAQETQYF
V gene: TRBV10-3; J gene: TRBJ2-7; CDR3 protein: CAISTGELSYEQYF